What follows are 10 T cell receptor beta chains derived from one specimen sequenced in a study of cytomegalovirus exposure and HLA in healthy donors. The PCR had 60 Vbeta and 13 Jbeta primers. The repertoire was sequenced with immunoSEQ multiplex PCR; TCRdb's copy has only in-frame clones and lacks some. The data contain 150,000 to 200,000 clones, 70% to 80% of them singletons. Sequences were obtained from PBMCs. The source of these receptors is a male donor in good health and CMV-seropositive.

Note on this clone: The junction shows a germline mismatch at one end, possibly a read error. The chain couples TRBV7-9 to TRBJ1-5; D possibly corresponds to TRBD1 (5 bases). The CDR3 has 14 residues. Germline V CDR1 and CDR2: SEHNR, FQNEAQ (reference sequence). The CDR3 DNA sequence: TGTTCCAGCAGCTTAGGGCAGCCAGGGCAGCCCCAGCATTTT. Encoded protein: CSSSLGQPGQPQHF.

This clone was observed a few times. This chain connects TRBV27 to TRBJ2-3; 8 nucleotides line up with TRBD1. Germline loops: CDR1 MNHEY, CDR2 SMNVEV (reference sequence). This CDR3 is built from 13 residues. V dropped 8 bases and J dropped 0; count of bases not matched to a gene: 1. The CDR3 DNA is TGTGCCAGCGGGGACAGGAGCACAGATACGCAGTATTTT. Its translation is CASGDRSTDTQYF.

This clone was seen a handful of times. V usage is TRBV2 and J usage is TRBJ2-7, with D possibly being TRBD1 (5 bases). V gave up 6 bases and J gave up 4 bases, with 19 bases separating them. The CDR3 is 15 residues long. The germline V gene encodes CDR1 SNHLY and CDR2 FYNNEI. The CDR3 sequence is CASRGLSVRGYEQYF. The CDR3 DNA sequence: TGTGCCAGCAGGGGGCTATCGGTCCGTGGATACGAGCAGTACTTC. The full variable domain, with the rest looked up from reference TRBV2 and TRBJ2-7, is EPEVTQTPSHQVTQMGQEVILRCVPISNHLYFYWYRQILGQKVEFLVSFYNNEISEKSEIFDDQFSVERPDGSNFTLKIRSTKLEDSAMYFCASRGLSVRGYEQYFGPGTRLTVT.

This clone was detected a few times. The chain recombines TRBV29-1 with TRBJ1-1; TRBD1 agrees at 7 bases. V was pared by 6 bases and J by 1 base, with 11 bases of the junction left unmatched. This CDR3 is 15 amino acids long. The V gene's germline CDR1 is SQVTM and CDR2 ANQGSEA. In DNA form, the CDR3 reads TGCAGCGTCGCTAGTGGACAGGCACCGAACACTGAAGCTTTCTTT. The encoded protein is CSVASGQAPNTEAFF.

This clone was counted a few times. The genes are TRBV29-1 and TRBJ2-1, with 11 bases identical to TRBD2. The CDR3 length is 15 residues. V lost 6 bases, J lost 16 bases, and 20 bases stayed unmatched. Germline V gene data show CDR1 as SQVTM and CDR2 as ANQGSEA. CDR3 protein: CSVGSLAGGIARVFF. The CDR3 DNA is TGCAGCGTCGGGAGTCTAGCGGGAGGAATAGCCCGAGTCTTCTTC.

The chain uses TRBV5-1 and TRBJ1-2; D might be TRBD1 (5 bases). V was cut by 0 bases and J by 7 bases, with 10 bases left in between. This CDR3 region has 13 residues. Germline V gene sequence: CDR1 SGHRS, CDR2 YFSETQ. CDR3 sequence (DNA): TGCGCCAGCAGCTTGGAGAGGGGAGGTGGCTACACCTTC. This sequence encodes CASSLERGGGYTF.

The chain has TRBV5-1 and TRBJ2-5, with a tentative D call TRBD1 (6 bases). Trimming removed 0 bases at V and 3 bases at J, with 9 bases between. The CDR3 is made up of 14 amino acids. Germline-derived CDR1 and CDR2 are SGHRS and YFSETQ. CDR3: CASSLAGAKETQYF. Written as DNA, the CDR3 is TGCGCCAGCAGCTTGGCAGGGGCAAAAGAGACCCAGTACTTC.

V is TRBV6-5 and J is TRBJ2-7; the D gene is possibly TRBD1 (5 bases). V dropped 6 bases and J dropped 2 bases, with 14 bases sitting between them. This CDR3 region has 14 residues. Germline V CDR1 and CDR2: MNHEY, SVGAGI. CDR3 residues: CASSQQGRPYEQYF. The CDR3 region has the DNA TGTGCCAGCAGCCAGCAGGGTCGGCCCTACGAGCAGTACTTC.

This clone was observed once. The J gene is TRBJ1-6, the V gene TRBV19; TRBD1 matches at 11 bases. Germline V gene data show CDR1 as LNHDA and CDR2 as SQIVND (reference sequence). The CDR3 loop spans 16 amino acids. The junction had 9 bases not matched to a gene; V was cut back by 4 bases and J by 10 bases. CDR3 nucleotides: TGTGCCAGTAGTACTACCGGACAGGGGGCACAATCACCCCTCCACTTT. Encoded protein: CASSTTGQGAQSPLHF.

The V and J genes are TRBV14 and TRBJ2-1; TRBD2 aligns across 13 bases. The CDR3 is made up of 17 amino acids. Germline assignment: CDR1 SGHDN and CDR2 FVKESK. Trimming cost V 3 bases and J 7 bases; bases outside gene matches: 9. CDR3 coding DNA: TGTGCCAGCAGCCATCGACCGGGACTAGCGGGGCCAAATGAGCAGTTCTTC. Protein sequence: CASSHRPGLAGPNEQFF.